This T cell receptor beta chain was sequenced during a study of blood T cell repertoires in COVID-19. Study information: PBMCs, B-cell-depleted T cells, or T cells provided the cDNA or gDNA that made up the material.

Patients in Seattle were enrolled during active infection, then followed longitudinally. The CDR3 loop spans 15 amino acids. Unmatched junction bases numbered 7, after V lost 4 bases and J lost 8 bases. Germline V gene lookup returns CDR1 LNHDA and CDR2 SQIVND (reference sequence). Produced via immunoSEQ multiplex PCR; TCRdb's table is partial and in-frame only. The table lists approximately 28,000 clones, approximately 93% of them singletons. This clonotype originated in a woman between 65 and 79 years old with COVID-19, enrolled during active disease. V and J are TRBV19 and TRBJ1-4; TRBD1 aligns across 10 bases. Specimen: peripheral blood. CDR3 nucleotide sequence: TGTGCCAGTAGTACAACCGGGACAGGGGAGGAAAAACTGTTTTTT. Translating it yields CASSTTGTGEEKLFF.